The 7 T cell receptor beta chains below all came from one sample that was sequenced in a study of T cell changes during pregnancy in multiple sclerosis. The assay was immunoSEQ multiplex PCR, and TCRdb's table has in-frame clones only and misses some. The sample shows 40,000 to 60,000 clones, approximately 95% of them seen only once. The material sequenced was CD8+ T cells from peripheral blood mononuclear cells, taken in the first trimester of pregnancy. These receptors all stem from a female donor with multiple sclerosis, enrolled in a pregnancy study.

The chain combines TRBV29-1 with TRBJ2-1; TRBD1 matches 10 bases. This CDR3 spans 14 amino acids. The germline V gene has CDR1 SQVTM and CDR2 ANQGSEA. V shed 1 base and J 6 bases; nucleotides not matched to a gene: 3. In DNA form, the CDR3 reads TGCAGCGTTGAAGCTCGGGACAGGGGCAATGAGCAGTTCTTC. Translation: CSVEARDRGNEQFF.

This clone is a singleton in its sample. The chain combines TRBV27 with TRBJ1-2; the match to TRBD1 covers 8 bases. This CDR3 region has 14 residues. J gave up 6 bases and V 5 bases, and 8 bases lay outside the gene matches. Germline V gene lookup returns CDR1 MNHEY and CDR2 SMNVEV (reference sequence). For the CDR3, the DNA is TGTGCCAGCAGTATCCTCGGGACAGGTCATGGCTACACCTTC. Protein product: CASSILGTGHGYTF.

The V and J genes are TRBV29-1 and TRBJ1-2; D is possibly TRBD1 (6 bases). V was clipped by 6 bases and J by 8 bases, with 13 bases between them. The CDR3 is made up of 11 amino acids. Germline CDR1 is SQVTM and CDR2 is ANQGSEA. The CDR3 DNA reads as TGCAGCGTGCCGGGACAAAAGGGCTACACCTTC. Amino acids: CSVPGQKGYTF.

The chain is built from TRBV28 and TRBJ2-3, with a tentative D call TRBD2 (6 bases). V lost 3 bases to trimming and J lost 0 bases, with 7 bases between them. The V gene's germline CDR1 is MDHEN and CDR2 SYDVKM. The CDR3 spans 14 residues. The CDR3 nucleotides read TGTGCCAGCAGTTTCGCGGGAAGCACAGATACGCAGTATTTT. Protein product: CASSFAGSTDTQYF.

The chain uses TRBV18 and TRBJ1-2; D perhaps matches TRBD1 (5 bases). V was cut by 0 bases and J by 5 bases, with 13 bases left in between. CDR1 is KGHSH and CDR2 is LQKENI in the germline V gene. The CDR3 runs 15 residues. CDR3 loop: CASSPPGGWEYGYTF. CDR3 sequence (DNA): TGTGCCAGCTCACCACCGGGGGGATGGGAGTATGGCTACACCTTC. The full variable domain, with the rest looked up from reference TRBV18 and TRBJ1-2, is NAGVMQNPRHLVRRRGQEARLRCSPMKGHSHVYWYRQLPEEGLKFMVYLQKENIIDESGMPKERFSAEFPKEGPSILRIQQVVRGDSAAYFCASSPPGGWEYGYTFGSGTRLTVV.

The chain has TRBV19 and TRBJ1-1; 8 bases line up with TRBD1. Germline assignment: CDR1 LNHDA and CDR2 SQIVND (reference sequence). This CDR3 has 16 residues. V lost 3 bases, J lost 4 bases, and 10 bases stayed unmatched. The CDR3 bases are TGTGCCAGTAGTATTTGGACAGGGAAGGGAGGCACTGAAGCTTTCTTT. This gives the protein CASSIWTGKGGTEAFF.

This chain connects TRBV11-2 to TRBJ1-2; 8 nucleotides match TRBD1. Germline V gene sequence: CDR1 SGHAT, CDR2 FQNNGV. The CDR3 contains 15 residues. V lost 5 bases to trimming and J lost 3 bases; unmatched junction nucleotides: 8. CDR3 amino acids: CASSPRTGNYYGYTF. As DNA, the CDR3 is TGTGCCAGCAGCCCAAGGACAGGGAATTACTATGGCTACACCTTC. Complete variable domain (other parts from reference TRBV11-2 and TRBJ1-2): EAGVAQSPRYKIIEKRQSVAFWCNPISGHATLYWYQQILGQGPKLLIQFQNNGVVDDSQLPKDRFSAERLKGVDSTLKIQPAKLEDSAVYLCASSPRTGNYYGYTFGSGTRLTVV.